This T cell receptor beta chain was identified during a study of blood T cell repertoires in COVID-19. The wider study: Acute-phase and convalescent COVID-19 samples originated in the United States, Italy and Spain. The analysed material was cDNA or gDNA that came from T cells, B-cell-depleted T cells, or PBMCs.

In the source study's methods: It was from reference gene primer amplification that nucleated cell counts were estimated. The method was immunoSEQ multiplex PCR; TCRdb's version includes in-frame clones alone and lacks a portion of them. V and J calls plus clone size are reproduced from that table; the DNA served to infer D and trimming. The sample gives 50,000 to 70,000 clones, 75% to 95% of which show up once; approximately 2.1% is in the top ten. Germline assignment: CDR1 KGHDR and CDR2 SFDVKD. This CDR3 has 13 residues. Trimming shortened V by 8 bases and J by 2 bases, and 9 bases separated the two germline ends.

The source material was peripheral blood. The TCR comes from a man in his sixties with acute or convalescent COVID-19. The chain links TRBV24-1 to TRBJ1-5; D may be TRBD1 (6 bases). CDR3 loop: CATTQGGNQPQHF. For the CDR3, the DNA is TGTGCCACCACACAGGGTGGCAATCAGCCCCAGCATTTT.